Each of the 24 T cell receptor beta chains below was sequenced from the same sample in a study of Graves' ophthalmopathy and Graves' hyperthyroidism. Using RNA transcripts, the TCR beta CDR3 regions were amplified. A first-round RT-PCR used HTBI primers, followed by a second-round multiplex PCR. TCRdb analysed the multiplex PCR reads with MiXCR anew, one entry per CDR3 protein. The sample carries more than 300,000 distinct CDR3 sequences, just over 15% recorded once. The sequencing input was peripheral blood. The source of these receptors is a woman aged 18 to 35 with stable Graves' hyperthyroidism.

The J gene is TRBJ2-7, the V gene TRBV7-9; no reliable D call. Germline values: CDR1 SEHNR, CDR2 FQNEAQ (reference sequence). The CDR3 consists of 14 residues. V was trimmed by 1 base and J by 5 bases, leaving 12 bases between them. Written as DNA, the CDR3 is TGTGCCAGCAGCTTAGTATTCCCAGGCCACGAGCAGTACTTC. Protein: CASSLVFPGHEQYF.

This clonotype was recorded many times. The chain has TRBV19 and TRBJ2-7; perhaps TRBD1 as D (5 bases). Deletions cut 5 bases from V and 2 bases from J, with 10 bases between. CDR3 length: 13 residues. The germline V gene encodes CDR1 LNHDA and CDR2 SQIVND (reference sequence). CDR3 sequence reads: CASSPDTTYEQYF. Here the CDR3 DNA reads TGTGCCAGTAGTCCGGACACAACCTACGAGCAGTACTTC.

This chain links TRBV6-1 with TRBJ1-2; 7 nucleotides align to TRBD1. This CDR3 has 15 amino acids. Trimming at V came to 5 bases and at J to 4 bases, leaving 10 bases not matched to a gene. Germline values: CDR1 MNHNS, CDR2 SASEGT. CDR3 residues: CASSPQGGAIYGYTF. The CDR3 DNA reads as TGTGCCAGCAGTCCCCAGGGGGGAGCAATCTATGGCTACACCTTC.

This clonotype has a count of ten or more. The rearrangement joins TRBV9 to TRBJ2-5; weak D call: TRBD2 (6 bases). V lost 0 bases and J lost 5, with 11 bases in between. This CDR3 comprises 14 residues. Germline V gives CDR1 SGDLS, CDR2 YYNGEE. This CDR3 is CASSVATGGETQYF. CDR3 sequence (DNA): TGTGCCAGCAGCGTAGCTACAGGAGGGGAGACCCAGTACTTC.

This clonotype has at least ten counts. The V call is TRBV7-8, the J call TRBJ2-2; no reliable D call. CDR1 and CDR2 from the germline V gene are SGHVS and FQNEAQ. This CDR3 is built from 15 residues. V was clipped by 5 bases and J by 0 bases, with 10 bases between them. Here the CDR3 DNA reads TGTGCCAGCAGCCTGACACTTGCGAACACCGGGGAGCTGTTTTTT. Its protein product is CASSLTLANTGELFF.

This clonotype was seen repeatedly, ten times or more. This CDR3 reads CASSLEVFTEAFF. CDR3 DNA: TGTGCCAGCAGTTTAGAGGTTTTCACTGAAGCTTTCTTT. This chain uses TRBV12-3 or TRBV12-4 with TRBJ1-1; D is unresolved. Trimming removed 1 base from V and 4 bases from J, with 7 bases in between. There are 13 residues in the CDR3.

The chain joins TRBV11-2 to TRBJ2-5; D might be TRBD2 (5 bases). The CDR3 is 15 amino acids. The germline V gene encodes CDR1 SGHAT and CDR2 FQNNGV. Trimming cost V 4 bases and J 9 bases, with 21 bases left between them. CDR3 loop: CASSSLFSGKRAQYF. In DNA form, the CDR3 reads TGTGCCAGCAGCTCCCTGTTTTCGGGGAAGAGGGCCCAGTACTTC.

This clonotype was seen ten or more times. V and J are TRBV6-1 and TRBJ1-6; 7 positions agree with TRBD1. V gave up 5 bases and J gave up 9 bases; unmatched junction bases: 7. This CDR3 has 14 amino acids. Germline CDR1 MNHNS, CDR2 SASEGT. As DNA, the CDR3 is TGTGCCAGCAGTAGCGACAGGGACTCTTCACCCCTCCACTTT. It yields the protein CASSSDRDSSPLHF.

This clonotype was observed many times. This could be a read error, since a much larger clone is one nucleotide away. In DNA, the CDR3 is TGTGCCAGCAGGGAAAGAGAGACCCAGTACTTC. It translates to CASRERETQYF. This chain uses TRBV2 with TRBJ2-5, with D hard to call. The V gene's germline CDR1 is SNHLY and CDR2 FYNNEI. This CDR3 region has 11 residues. Trimming cost V 6 bases and J 4 bases, with 6 bases left between them.

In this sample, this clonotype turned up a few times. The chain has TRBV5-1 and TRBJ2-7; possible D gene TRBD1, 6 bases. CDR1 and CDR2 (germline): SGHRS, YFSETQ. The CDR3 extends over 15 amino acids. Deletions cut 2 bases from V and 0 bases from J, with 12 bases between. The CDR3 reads CASSFSPGDSYEQYF. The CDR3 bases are TGCGCCAGCAGCTTTTCACCAGGGGACTCCTACGAGCAGTACTTC.

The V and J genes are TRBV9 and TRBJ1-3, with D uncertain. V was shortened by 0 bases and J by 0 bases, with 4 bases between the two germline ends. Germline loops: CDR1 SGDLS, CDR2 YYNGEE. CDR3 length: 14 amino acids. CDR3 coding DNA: TGTGCCAGCAGCGTAGAACCCTCTGGAAACACCATATATTTT. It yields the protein CASSVEPSGNTIYF. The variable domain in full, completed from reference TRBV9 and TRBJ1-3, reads DSGVTQTPKHLITATGQRVTLRCSPRSGDLSVYWYQQSLDQGLQFLIQYYNGEERAKGNILERFSAQQFPDLHSELNLSSLELGDSALYFCASSVEPSGNTIYFGEGSWLTVV.

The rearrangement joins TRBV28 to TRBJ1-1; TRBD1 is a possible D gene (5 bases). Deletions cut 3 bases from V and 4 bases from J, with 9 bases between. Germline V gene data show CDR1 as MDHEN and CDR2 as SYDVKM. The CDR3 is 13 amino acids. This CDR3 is CASSFPGGTEAFF. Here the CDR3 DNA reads TGTGCCAGCAGTTTTCCTGGGGGCACTGAAGCTTTCTTT.

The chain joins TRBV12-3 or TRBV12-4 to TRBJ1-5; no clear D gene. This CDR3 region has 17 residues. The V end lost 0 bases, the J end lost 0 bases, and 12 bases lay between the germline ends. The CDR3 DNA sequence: TGTGCCAGCAGTTTAGCCAACAGTGGGTATAGCAATCAGCCCCAGCATTTT. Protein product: CASSLANSGYSNQPQHF.

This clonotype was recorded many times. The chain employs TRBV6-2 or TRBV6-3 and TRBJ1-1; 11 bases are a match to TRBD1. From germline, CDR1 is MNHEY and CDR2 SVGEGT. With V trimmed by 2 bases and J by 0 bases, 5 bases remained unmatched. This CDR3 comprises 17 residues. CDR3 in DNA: TGTGCCAGCAGTTACAGGACAGGGGGCCTTATGAACACTGAAGCTTTCTTT. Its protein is CASSYRTGGLMNTEAFF.

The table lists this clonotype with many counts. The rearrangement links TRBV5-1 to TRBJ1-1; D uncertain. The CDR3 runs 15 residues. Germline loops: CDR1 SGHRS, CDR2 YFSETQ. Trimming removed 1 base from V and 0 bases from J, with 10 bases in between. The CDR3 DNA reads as TGCGCCAGCAGCTTGTTTACTATGGTGAACACTGAAGCTTTCTTT. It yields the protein CASSLFTMVNTEAFF.

The CDR3 DNA is TGTGCCAGCAGTTCCTCCCTGGACAGGCCCTTCCATCAGCCCCAGCATTTT. Its protein product is CASSSSLDRPFHQPQHF. The chain combines TRBV12-3 or TRBV12-4 with TRBJ1-5; TRBD1 aligns across 7 bases. Unmatched junction bases numbered 14, after V lost 4 bases and J lost 5 bases. The CDR3 extends over 17 amino acids.

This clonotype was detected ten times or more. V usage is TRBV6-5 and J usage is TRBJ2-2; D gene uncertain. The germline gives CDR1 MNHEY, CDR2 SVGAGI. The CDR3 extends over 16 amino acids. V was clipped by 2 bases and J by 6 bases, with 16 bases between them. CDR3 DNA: TGTGCCAGCAGTTACGATGTTTGGGTGCACCCCGGGGAGCTGTTTTTT. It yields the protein CASSYDVWVHPGELFF.

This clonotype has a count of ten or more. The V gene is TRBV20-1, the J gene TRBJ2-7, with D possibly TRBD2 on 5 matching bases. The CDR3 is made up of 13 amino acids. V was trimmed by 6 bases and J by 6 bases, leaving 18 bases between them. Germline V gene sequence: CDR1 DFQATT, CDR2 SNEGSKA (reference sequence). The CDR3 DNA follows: TGCAGTGCCGAAGAGGGAACCGTCGGCGAGCAGTACTTC. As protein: CSAEEGTVGEQYF.

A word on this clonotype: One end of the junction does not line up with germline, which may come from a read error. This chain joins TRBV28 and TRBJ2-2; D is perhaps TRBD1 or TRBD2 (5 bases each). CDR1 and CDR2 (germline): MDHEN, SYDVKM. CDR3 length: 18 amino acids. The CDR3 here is CASGFRGRKGAAGGELFF. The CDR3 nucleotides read TGTGCCAGCGGTTTCCGGGGCAGAAAAGGGGCGGCTGGCGGGGAGCTGTTTTTT.

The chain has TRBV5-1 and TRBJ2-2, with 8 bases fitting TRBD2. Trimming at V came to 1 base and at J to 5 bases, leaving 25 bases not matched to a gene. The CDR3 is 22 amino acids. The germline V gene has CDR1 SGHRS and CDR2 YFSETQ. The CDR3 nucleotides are TGCGCCAGCAGCTTGTATGGCGTAAAAACCGGTAGCGGGACGTGGGGAACCGGGGAGCTGTTTTTT. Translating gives CASSLYGVKTGSGTWGTGELFF.

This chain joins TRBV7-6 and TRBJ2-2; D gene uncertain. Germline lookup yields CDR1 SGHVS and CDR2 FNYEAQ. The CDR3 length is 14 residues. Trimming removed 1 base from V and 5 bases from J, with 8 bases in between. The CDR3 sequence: CASSLETATGELFF. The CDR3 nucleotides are TGTGCCAGCAGCTTAGAGACGGCTACCGGGGAGCTGTTTTTT. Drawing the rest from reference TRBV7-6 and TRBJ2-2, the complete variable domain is GAGVSQSPRYKVTKRGQDVALRCDPISGHVSLYWYRQALGQGPEFLTYFNYEAQQDKSGLPNDRFSAERPEGSISTLTIQRTEQRDSAMYRCASSLETATGELFFGEGSRLTVL.

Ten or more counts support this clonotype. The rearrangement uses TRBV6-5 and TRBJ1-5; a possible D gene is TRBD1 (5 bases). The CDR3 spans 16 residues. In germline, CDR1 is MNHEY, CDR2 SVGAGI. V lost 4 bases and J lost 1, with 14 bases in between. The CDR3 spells CASSFTGKGSNQPQHF. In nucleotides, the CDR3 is TGTGCCAGCAGTTTCACGGGGAAGGGGAGCAATCAGCCCCAGCATTTT.

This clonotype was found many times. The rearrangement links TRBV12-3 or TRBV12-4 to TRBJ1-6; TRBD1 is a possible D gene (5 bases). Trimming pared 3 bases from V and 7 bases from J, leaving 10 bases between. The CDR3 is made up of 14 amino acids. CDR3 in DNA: TGTGCCAGCAGTTTCCAGGGTTACAATTCACCCCTCCACTTT. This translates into CASSFQGYNSPLHF.

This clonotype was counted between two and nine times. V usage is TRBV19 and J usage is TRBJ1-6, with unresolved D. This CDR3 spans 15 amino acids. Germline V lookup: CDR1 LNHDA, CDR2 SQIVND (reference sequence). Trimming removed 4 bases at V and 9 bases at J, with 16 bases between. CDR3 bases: TGTGCCAGTAGTACGGCGGGGAGCGGGATTTCACCCCTCCACTTT. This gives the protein CASSTAGSGISPLHF.